The 14 T cell receptor beta chains listed next were all sequenced from one sample in a study of T-cell memory formation after mild COVID-19. Using its own MiXCR run on the 5' RACE reads, TCRdb lists one record per CDR3 protein. Of 140,000 or so distinct CDR3 sequences listed, 15% to 20% are singletons. What was sequenced was PBMCs or a T cell subset sorted from them (not recorded which). These receptors came from an adult woman who had mild COVID-19 (a few samples of this study predate the infection). Cell type and time point are not known.

This clonotype was observed a few times. The chain carries TRBV11-3 and TRBJ1-6; D is undetermined. From germline, CDR1 is SGHNT and CDR2 YENEEA. There are 12 residues in the CDR3. V was pared by 4 bases and J by 7 bases, with 5 bases between. CDR3 loop: CASSSINSPLHF. The DNA of the CDR3 is TGTGCCAGCAGCTCTATCAATTCACCCCTCCACTTT.

This clonotype was seen only a few times. V and J are TRBV3-1 and TRBJ2-4; 8 bases map to TRBD1. Germline V gene data show CDR1 as LGHDT and CDR2 as YNNKEL (reference sequence). V gave up 3 bases and J gave up 4 bases; unmatched junction bases: 5. The CDR3 loop spans 15 amino acids. The CDR3 DNA follows: TGTGCCAGCAGCCATCTTCGGACAGGGAAAAACATTCAGTACTTC. Its translation is CASSHLRTGKNIQYF.

This clonotype occurred once. This chain joins TRBV5-5 and TRBJ1-2, with D possibly matching TRBD1 (5 bases). V was cut by 7 bases and J by 4 bases, with 17 bases left in between. The germline V gene encodes CDR1 SGHKS and CDR2 YYEKEE (reference sequence). This CDR3 has 14 amino acids. CDR3 bases: TGTGCCAGCGTGGGGGAAAATGCGGGCTATGGCTACACCTTC. Translated: CASVGENAGYGYTF.

The gene calls are TRBV7-9 and TRBJ1-6; D remains ambiguous. The CDR3 spans 15 residues. Deletions cut 4 bases from V and 8 bases from J, with 15 bases between. Germline V gives CDR1 SEHNR, CDR2 FQNEAQ (reference sequence). The CDR3, as DNA: TGTGCCAGCAGCTCGCGGATCGGAACCGATTCACCCCTCCACTTT. Its translation: CASSSRIGTDSPLHF.

This clonotype was observed a handful of times. The chain recombines TRBV7-3 with TRBJ2-1; 11 bases are a match to TRBD1. After removal of 3 bases from V and 6 bases from J, the junction contained 4 bases not matched to a gene. Germline V CDR1 and CDR2: SGHTA, FQGTGA. This CDR3 has 15 residues. Written as DNA, the CDR3 is TGTGCCAGCAGCTTGGGACAGGGGGGTAGCAATGAGCAGTTCTTC. This translates into CASSLGQGGSNEQFF.

The chain employs TRBV2 and TRBJ1-3; 10 positions agree with TRBD1. Germline CDR1 and CDR2: SNHLY and FYNNEI. The CDR3 runs 16 residues. The V segment lost 4 bases and the J segment 2 bases; nucleotides outside the gene matches: 5. The CDR3 region has the DNA TGTGCCAGCAGTGGGCGGGACAGGGGCCCTGGAAACACCATATATTTT. It yields the protein CASSGRDRGPGNTIYF.

The sample holds a few counts of this clonotype. The chain has TRBV12-3 or TRBV12-4 and TRBJ2-7; maybe TRBD2 (6 bases). CDR3 length equals 15 residues. Trimming left V 3 bases short and J 3 bases short, with 15 bases between. The CDR3 sequence is CASSFRRGIGYEQYF. CDR3 nucleotides: TGTGCCAGCAGTTTCAGGCGGGGTATTGGCTACGAGCAGTACTTC.

V and J are TRBV7-3 and TRBJ2-7; 7 bases are a match to TRBD2. The CDR3 is made up of 14 amino acids. V was clipped by 5 bases and J by 2 bases; unmatched bases: 6. Per germline, CDR1 SGHTA and CDR2 FQGTGA. The CDR3 is CASSQGGGPYEQYF. The CDR3 DNA reads as TGTGCCAGCAGCCAGGGCGGGGGACCCTACGAGCAGTACTTC. Variable domain in full (rest from reference TRBV7-3 and TRBJ2-7): GAGVSQTPSNKVTEKGKYVELRCDPISGHTALYWYRQSLGQGPEFLIYFQGTGAADDSGLPNDRFFAVRPEGSVSTLKIQRTERGDSAVYLCASSQGGGPYEQYFGPGTRLTVT.

This clonotype showed up just once. This rearrangement joins TRBV7-9 to TRBJ2-7, with D perhaps assigned TRBD1 or TRBD2 (5 bases each). Between the trimmed V and J ends, which lost 5 bases and 5 bases, there was a span of 16 bases. The CDR3 consists of 14 residues. CDR1 SEHNR and CDR2 FQNEAQ come from the germline V gene (reference sequence). The CDR3 sequence is CASSPGTWRDEQYF. The CDR3 bases are TGTGCCAGCAGCCCAGGGACCTGGCGCGACGAGCAGTACTTC.

This clonotype was recorded a few times. This chain connects TRBV27 to TRBJ1-2; D not resolved. The CDR3 totals 13 residues. Deletions cut 2 bases from V and 7 bases from J, with 11 bases between. The V gene's germline CDR1 is MNHEY and CDR2 SMNVEV (reference sequence). The CDR3 DNA reads TGTGCCAGCAGTTTACATGTTAGGGCTGGCTACACCTTC. It specifies CASSLHVRAGYTF.

This clonotype was counted a few times. For the CDR3, the DNA is TGCAGTGCTAGAGAGGGGACAGCCTACAATGAGCAGTTCTTC. Its translation is CSAREGTAYNEQFF. The chain couples TRBV20-1 to TRBJ2-1; TRBD1 matches at 7 bases. CDR1 DFQATT and CDR2 SNEGSKA come from the germline V gene (reference sequence). V trimming: 0 bases; J trimming: 2 bases; junction bases outside the gene matches: 1. There are 14 residues in the CDR3.

This sequence joins TRBV4-1 and TRBJ1-4; D unresolved. V was cut by 3 bases and J by 0 bases, with 8 bases left in between. The CDR3 loop spans 15 amino acids. Germline CDR1 reads MGHRA; CDR2 reads YSYEKL. The CDR3 nucleotides read TGCGCCAGCAGCCATCACTACACAACTAATGAAAAACTGTTTTTT. This sequence encodes CASSHHYTTNEKLFF.

This chain links TRBV12-5 with TRBJ2-1, with a weak D call TRBD2 (6 bases). This CDR3 contains 12 residues. Germline values: CDR1 LGHNT, CDR2 FRNRAP. V was trimmed by 9 bases and J by 6 bases, leaving 12 bases between them. This CDR3 reads CASGSLANEQFF. The CDR3 DNA sequence: TGTGCTAGCGGGAGTTTGGCCAATGAGCAGTTCTTC.

This sequence joins TRBV7-8 and TRBJ1-1, with 9 bases lining up with TRBD1. Losses at the gene ends were 0 bases for V and 4 bases for J; bases not matched to a gene: 12. CDR3 length: 18 amino acids. In germline, CDR1 is SGHVS, CDR2 FQNEAQ. The CDR3 DNA is TGTGCCAGCAGCTTAGCTGCCGGGACAGGGACCTGGGGCACTGAAGCTTTCTTT. It specifies CASSLAAGTGTWGTEAFF. The full variable domain, rest sourced from reference TRBV7-8 and TRBJ1-1, is GAGVSQSPRYKVAKRGQDVALRCDPISGHVSLFWYQQALGQGPEFLTYFQNEAQLDKSGLPSDRFFAERPEGSVSTLKIQRTQQEDSAVYLCASSLAAGTGTWGTEAFFGQGTRLTVV.